This TCR beta chain comes out of a study of OX40 agonist ivuxolimab in advanced cancers. Study background: One hepatocellular carcinoma and a couple of cutaneous melanoma patients partially responded.

This CDR3 has 18 residues. The V gene lost 1 base and the J gene lost 0 bases, with 18 bases spanning the gap. Germline assignment: CDR1 MGHRA and CDR2 YSYEKL. Study-wide findings and caveats: Among the lowest peripheral clonal expansion occurred in 0.1-3.0 mg/kg partial responders. Normalized T-cell clonal expansion was also low in some nonresponders.

Patients who had autoimmune disease history or got systemic immunosuppression were left out. Points on this clone: No antigen is known for it.

Sequencing was performed with immunoSEQ multiplex PCR; in TCRdb, only in-frame clones are kept and a portion is missing. This sample has tens of thousands of clones, with approximately 92% found just once. Sequencing used CD4+ or CD8+ T cells sorted from blood, obtained in a trial of the OX40 agonist ivuxolimab. The origin of this receptor is an adult with an advanced solid tumor such as melanoma, head and neck, liver or kidney cancer. The chain is built from TRBV4-1 and TRBJ1-1, with a weak D call TRBD1 (6 bases). The CDR3 DNA is TGCGCCAGCAGCCAAGTCGGGGGCCGCGGGACGTTGAACACTGAAGCTTTCTTT. Protein: CASSQVGGRGTLNTEAFF.